What follows describes a single T cell receptor (beta chain). No cognate antigen has been identified for it. No much larger clone exists at a distance of one base, and base qualities are not known. This sample was taken from a study of shared clonotypes between healthy human individuals (dated by TCRdb to the early 2020s). Regarding the complete study: The cohort comprised a couple of women and a few men aged 18 to 49 years. Blood TCR repertoires of a handful of healthy adults were deeply sequenced to estimate repertoire size and the extent of clonotype sharing between individuals. To increase sequencing depth and limit assay-specific biases, TCR repertoire library preparation and sequencing were carried out by different laboratories using diverse techniques. Each donor's leukapheresis produced roughly between about 0.8 and 8.9 billion PBMCs. Per donor, three plates each were used for CD4 naive and CD4 memory, two for CD8 naive, and one for CD8 memory. Results and caveats for the whole study, not just this receptor: Only blood was sampled, and tissue TCR repertoires likely differ from those in blood. Because the study included only a small number of donors, the genetic and exposure-history diversity represented was limited. Estimated clonotype richness was generally larger for naive than for memory subsets. Incomplete sequencing was indicated by rarefaction of sorted-subset datasets, despite the large sequencing depth. Compared with non-shared clonotypes, the clonotypes found in all four sorted-subset donors had higher generation probabilities. Pairwise subsampling led to the expectation that sequencing depth would affect the degree of clonotype sharing among donors. Sharing across a few donors was observed for about 5% of naive CD4, about 3.2% of naive CD8, about 2.5% of memory CD4, and around 0.44% of memory CD8 clonotypes.

Sequences SNHLY (CDR1) and FYNNEI (CDR2) are obtained from the germline V gene. Trimmed from V: 7 bases; trimmed from J: 5 bases; junction bases lacking a gene match: 9. The CDR3, from cysteine to phenylalanine, totals 14 residues. Left in the record is the CDR3 DNA by itself, 42 bases read in frame from the first base. TCR CDR3 regions were amplified from genomic DNA by multiplex PCR using the deep immunoSEQ assay. For each cell subset, the extracted genomic DNA was distributed evenly across all wells of several immunoSEQ 96-well plates, and each plate served as one replicate. Each replicate PCR for sorted subsets received approximately 200 ng genomic DNA, equal to tens of thousands of T cell genomes. Purified libraries were measured with a Qubit 3.0 fluorometer, size-checked on a Bioanalyzer 2100, and measured again with the KAPA Library Quantification kit. Each immunoSEQ 96-well plate was sequenced on its own single-read 150-cycle Illumina NextSeq 550 flow cell. The authors' pipeline ran thus. Because the immunoSEQ output included only junctional sequences and no quality scores, the filtering could not be the same as the filtering used for full-length reads. Sequences were annotated with PyIR, a Python wrapper for IgBLAST v1.9, and V/J genes and CDR3 were assigned using IMGT germline references. Reads with weak V/J assignments (E-value above 1e-6), missing CDR3, stop codons, out-of-frame junctions, or ambiguous translated residues were removed. V3J clonotypes were defined as sequences sharing an identical inferred V gene, J gene, and CDR3 amino acid sequence. To compute the percentage overlap between repertoires, the number of shared unique clonotypes was divided by the size of the smaller repertoire. Repertoire richness was assessed with RTK rarefaction, the Chao1 estimator, and Recon v2.1 estimates of unobserved clonotypes. Generation probabilities were computed with OLGA for all TCRbeta clonotypes obtained by the gDNA method from several donors. In its TCRdb copy, this immuneACCESS table keeps in-frame sequences only and misses some clones. Where compared with another copy, unresolved V genes explain less than half of these, and the others have no known cause. V, J and clone size were drawn from that table, and D and trimming were deduced from the DNA. In this sample the table shows roughly 1,000,000 clones, 75% to 85% of which occur a single time. The biggest ten clones account for more than 0.55% of the sample.

Donors were healthy HIV-negative adults with no recently reported acute infections or vaccinations. Every donor was a Caucasian adult residing in Nashville, Tennessee, USA. CD4+ T cells were enriched by magnetic negative selection, after which naive cells were positively selected on CD45RA and the negative fraction was taken as the memory subset. After blood collection by leukapheresis, PBMCs were isolated using Ficoll-Histopaque density gradient centrifugation and then cryopreserved in the vapor phase of liquid nitrogen. Purity and quantity of every magnetically sorted T cell population were checked by analytical flow cytometry. Genomic DNA was isolated from each sorted fraction and quantified by UV absorbance on a Nanodrop 2000c.

This chain is built from TRBV2 and TRBJ2-5, with 8 central nucleotides matching TRBD2. The sample consisted of memory CD4+ T cells from PBMCs. This specimen's cell subset or site label, interpreted: CD45RA-negative fraction. The receptor was isolated from a man younger than 30 in good health. Some clones in this sample may be carry-over from other donors' samples. This receptor has the CDR3 CASIRAGDGETQYF. The DNA is as follows: TGTGCCAGCATCAGAGCGGGAGACGGTGAGACCCAGTACTTC.